Shown below are 30 T cell receptor beta chains from a single sample sequenced in a study of blood T cells in healthy people across ages. Alongside a J-beta primer mix, a sample-barcoded 5' primer served in a second PCR lasting 7 to 11 cycles. TCRdb independently ran MiXCR on the 5' RACE reads; one entry per CDR3 protein. This repertoire shows 850,000 or so distinct CDR3 sequences, around 30% found once; its top ten account for approximately 15%. The sequenced sample was blood. The receptors were gathered from an elderly woman in good health.

This clonotype occurred many times. This may come from a read error, since a much larger clone is one base off. The gene calls are TRBV7-2 and TRBJ2-5, with 11 bases that match TRBD2. The CDR3 totals 14 residues. Germline values: CDR1 SGHTA, CDR2 FQGNSA. The CDR3 region is CASSVAGGQETQYF. CDR3 nucleotides: TGTGCCAGCAGCGTAGCGGGGGGGCAAGAGACCCAGTACTTC.

This chain uses TRBV21-1 with TRBJ1-1; the table's D gene call, TRBD1, was not cross checked with the DNA. TRBV21-1 is designated a pseudogene. The CDR3 is 13 amino acids. The CDR3 sequence is CASRHLMGDEAFF. In DNA, the CDR3 is TGTGCCAGCAGGCACCTCATGGGGGATGAAGCTTTCTTT.

The sample holds many counts of this clonotype. The V and J genes are TRBV3-1 and TRBJ2-7; 7 bases agree with TRBD2. J gave up 6 bases and V 3 bases, and 8 bases lay outside the gene matches. The CDR3 is 14 residues long. CDR1 LGHDT and CDR2 YNNKEL come from the germline V gene (reference sequence). The CDR3 sequence is CASSQRGGESEQYF. The CDR3 nucleotides are TGTGCCAGCAGCCAGCGGGGAGGGGAGAGCGAGCAGTACTTC.

The table lists this clonotype with many counts. Relative to the germline gene, one junction end is altered; a read error may explain this. V usage is TRBV7-7 and J usage is TRBJ2-5; D possibly corresponds to TRBD2 (7 bases). Germline V gene sequence: CDR1 SSHAT, CDR2 FNYEAQ (reference sequence). The CDR3 consists of 16 residues. CDR3 residues: CASSLDWGGFECTQYF. DNA for the CDR3: TGTGCTAGCAGCTTAGATTGGGGGGGCTTCGAGTGTACCCAGTACTTC.

This clonotype was counted between two and nine times. This rearrangement joins TRBV29-1 to TRBJ1-4; TRBD1 might be the D (5 bases). With 0 bases removed from V and 3 bases from J, the gap between germline ends came to 14 bases. This CDR3 comprises 16 residues. The germline gives CDR1 SQVTM, CDR2 ANQGSEA. The DNA for the CDR3 is TGCAGCGTTGAAGATCCTAAGGGGAGAGCTAATGAAAAACTGTTTTTT. Its translation is CSVEDPKGRANEKLFF.

In this sample, this clonotype turned up many times. The CDR3 nucleotides are TGTGCCAGCAGCCAAGATTCCAGGTCAACCGGGGCCAACGTCCTGACTTTC. It codes for CASSQDSRSTGANVLTF. The chain couples TRBV4-2 to TRBJ2-6; D not certain. The V gene's germline CDR1 is LGHNA and CDR2 YNFKEQ. The length of the CDR3 is 17 residues. V lost 0 bases and J 4 bases, leaving 13 bases between the germline ends.

The sample holds many counts of this clonotype. The V call is TRBV5-1, the J call TRBJ2-6; D is perhaps TRBD1 (6 bases). Looked up from germline, CDR1 is SGHRS and CDR2 is YFSETQ. The CDR3 spans 18 residues. Trimming stripped 4 bases from V and 0 bases from J, with 17 bases between. CDR3 sequence: CASSHHQLDSSGANVLTF. The CDR3 DNA sequence: TGCGCCAGCAGCCATCATCAATTGGACAGCTCTGGGGCCAACGTCCTGACTTTC. Drawing the rest from reference TRBV5-1 and TRBJ2-6, the complete variable domain is KAGVTQTPRYLIKTRGQQVTLSCSPISGHRSVSWYQQTPGQGLQFLFEYFSETQRNKGNFPGRFSGRQFSNSRSEMNVSTLELGDSALYLCASSHHQLDSSGANVLTFGAGSRLTVL.

A remark on this clonotype: The junction and the germline gene differ at one end; a read error may be behind it. The chain carries TRBV7-9 and TRBJ2-7; no reliable D call. CDR1 and CDR2 from the germline V gene are SEHNR and FQNEAQ (reference sequence). The CDR3 is made up of 13 amino acids. The CDR3 protein is CAGSLGLKEAQYF. The CDR3 bases are TGTGCCGGCAGCTTAGGCCTCAAAGAGGCCCAGTACTTC.

This clonotype was seen ten or more times. V and J are TRBV6-5 and TRBJ1-6; D gene uncertain. Germline CDR1 MNHEY, CDR2 SVGAGI. V was clipped by 6 bases and J by 9 bases, with 9 bases between them. This CDR3 region has 12 residues. Here the CDR3 reads CASRTIGSPLHF. The DNA of the CDR3 is TGTGCCAGCAGGACGATAGGTTCACCCCTCCACTTT.

The gene calls are TRBV2 and TRBJ2-3, with unresolved D. Germline V lookup: CDR1 SNHLY, CDR2 FYNNEI. The V gene lost 7 bases and the J gene lost 2 bases, with 13 bases spanning the gap. This CDR3 contains 14 residues. The chain's CDR3 is CASKGGTNTDTQYF. The CDR3 DNA is TGTGCCAGCAAGGGTGGCACCAACACAGATACGCAGTATTTT.

The chain employs TRBV5-1 and TRBJ2-5; no clear D. The J call is in doubt because the DNA end fits TRBJ2-7 better. The germline V gene has CDR1 SGHRS and CDR2 YFSETQ. The CDR3 is 11 amino acids. Here the CDR3 DNA reads TGCGCCAGCAGCTTTACAGTCGAGCAGTACTTC. It is translated as CASSFTVEQYF.

The table lists this clonotype with many counts. The V call is TRBV5-5, the J call TRBJ2-1, with TRBD2 identical over 13 bases. Germline V lookup: CDR1 SGHKS, CDR2 YYEKEE (reference sequence). Germline trimming cut 2 bases from V and 5 bases from J; bases unmatched to any gene: 4. The CDR3 totals 16 residues. The CDR3 DNA reads TGTGCCAGCAGCTTACTAGCGGGGGGGCAACACAATGAGCAGTTCTTC. Translated, it gives CASSLLAGGQHNEQFF.

On this clonotype: A clone one base away is much larger, so this may be a read error. The chain couples TRBV7-2 to TRBJ2-6; D could derive from TRBD1 or TRBD2 (6 bases each). The CDR3 spans 15 residues. Germline CDR1 reads SGHTA; CDR2 reads FQGNSA. V dropped 11 bases and J dropped 2 bases, with 16 bases sitting between them. Here the CDR3 reads CAGSPGGPGANVLTF. DNA of the CDR3: TGTGCCGGAAGCCCTGGGGGGCCTGGGGCCAACGTCCTGACTTTC.

The chain employs TRBV3-1 and TRBJ1-5; maybe TRBD1 (5 bases). V shed 3 bases and J shed 5 bases, with 14 bases lying between them. This CDR3 spans 15 amino acids. Germline-derived CDR1 and CDR2 are LGHDT and YNNKEL (reference sequence). The CDR3 bases are TGTGCCAGCAGCCATAGCGACAGACCCTATCAGCCCCAGCATTTT. Translating it yields CASSHSDRPYQPQHF.

About this clonotype itself: A read error may account for a junction end that differs from germline. This rearrangement joins TRBV7-2 to TRBJ2-1; the match to TRBD1 covers 10 bases. CDR1 is SGHTA and CDR2 is FQGNSA in the germline V gene. The CDR3 contains 15 residues. CDR3 sequence: CASSIAGTGVYEQFF. The CDR3 DNA reads TGTGCCAGCAGCATAGCTGGGACAGGGGTTTACGAGCAGTTCTTC.

The chain uses TRBV10-3 and TRBJ1-5; 8 nucleotides agree with TRBD1. V lost 10 bases and J lost 0; bases outside the gene matches: 11. Looked up from germline, CDR1 is ENHRY and CDR2 is SYGVKD. CDR3 length: 16 residues. This CDR3 is CATRPSDRDSNQPQHF. For the CDR3, the DNA is TGTGCCACACGCCCTTCGGACAGGGATAGCAATCAGCCCCAGCATTTT.

This clonotype was counted ten times or more. The V gene is TRBV5-4, the J gene TRBJ2-5; TRBD2 matches 13 bases. The CDR3 spans 16 residues. Germline V gene data show CDR1 as SGHNT and CDR2 as YYREEE (reference sequence). The V segment lost 5 bases and the J segment 2 bases; nucleotides outside the gene matches: 6. The DNA for the CDR3 is TGTGCCAGCAGATACGGACTAGCGGGGGTTCAAGAGACCCAGTACTTC. Its protein is CASRYGLAGVQETQYF.

This clonotype was recorded a few times. The chain uses TRBV20-1 and TRBJ1-1; 8 bases align to TRBD1. V lost 5 bases to trimming and J lost 4 bases; unmatched junction nucleotides: 12. The CDR3 totals 15 residues. Per germline, CDR1 DFQATT and CDR2 SNEGSKA (reference sequence). CDR3 protein: CSASPDNRGCTEAFF. Written as DNA, the CDR3 is TGCAGTGCTTCTCCCGATAACAGGGGGTGCACTGAAGCTTTCTTT.

About this clonotype itself: It may be a read error: a sequence one base away is much more abundant. The chain combines TRBV7-2 with TRBJ2-3, with D possibly TRBD2 on 5 matching bases. Germline lookup yields CDR1 SGHTA and CDR2 FQGNSA. The CDR3 runs 19 residues. The chain's CDR3 is CAGSLRNPGTWVSTDTQYF. The DNA of the CDR3 is TGTGCCGGCAGCTTAAGGAACCCGGGAACCTGGGTTAGCACAGATACGCAGTATTTT.

At least ten counts were recorded for this clonotype. The V gene is TRBV7-2, the J gene TRBJ2-1, with 9 bases aligning to TRBD1. Per germline, CDR1 SGHTA and CDR2 FQGNSA. V shed 7 bases and J 5 bases; nucleotides not matched to a gene: 9. The CDR3 length is 15 residues. The CDR3 reads CASTSGTGNHNEQFF. In nucleotides, the CDR3 is TGTGCCAGCACCTCCGGGACAGGGAATCACAATGAGCAGTTCTTC.

This clonotype occurred a few times. The rearrangement uses TRBV29-1 and TRBJ2-1; 10 bases are shared with TRBD1. V shed 7 bases, J shed 6 bases, and the junction held 15 bases outside the gene matches. Germline V gene sequence: CDR1 SQVTM, CDR2 ANQGSEA. The CDR3 runs to 16 residues. The CDR3: CSGGPGTGERGNEQFF. The CDR3 DNA reads as TGCAGCGGGGGACCGGGGACAGGGGAAAGGGGCAATGAGCAGTTCTTC.

This clonotype was seen only a few times. The J gene is TRBJ2-5, the V gene TRBV5-5; D is uncertain. The CDR3 covers 15 residues. CDR1 SGHKS and CDR2 YYEKEE come from the germline V gene (reference sequence). V was pared by 1 base and J by 1 base, with 11 bases between. CDR3 amino acids: CASSLSRTFQETQYF. The CDR3 DNA reads TGTGCCAGCAGCTTGTCCCGGACCTTCCAAGAGACCCAGTACTTC.

Many counts were recorded for this clonotype. This rearrangement joins TRBV2 to TRBJ1-1; D is possibly TRBD1 (5 bases). The CDR3 is made up of 13 amino acids. Germline CDR1 reads SNHLY; CDR2 reads FYNNEI. Trimming left V 5 bases short and J 3 bases short, with 10 bases between. Here the CDR3 DNA reads TGTGCCAGCAGTTCTAGGGGAGACACTGAAGCTTTCTTT. Translating it yields CASSSRGDTEAFF.

This rearrangement joins TRBV29-1 to TRBJ1-1; TRBD1 is a possible D gene (6 bases). V was cut by 5 bases and J by 5 bases, with 15 bases left in between. The CDR3 loop spans 13 amino acids. Germline V gene data show CDR1 as SQVTM and CDR2 as ANQGSEA. The DNA of the CDR3 is TGCAGCGTTCGCGGGACATTAAAGACTGAAGCTTTCTTT. Translation gives CSVRGTLKTEAFF.

In regard to this clonotype: Being one base from a much bigger clone, this may be a read error. The chain links TRBV12-3 or TRBV12-4 to TRBJ2-3; 10 bases map to TRBD1. CDR3 length: 16 amino acids. The CDR3 DNA is TGTGCCAGCAGCTCCGGGACAGGGGTTATCACAGATGCGCAGTATTTT. This sequence encodes CASSSGTGVITDAQYF.

This clonotype was observed a handful of times. At one end, the junction sequence differs from germline, possibly due to a read error. The rearrangement joins TRBV7-4 to TRBJ2-1; 7 bases fit TRBD2. The germline CDR1 and CDR2 sequences are SGHVT and SQSDAQ. CDR3 length equals 14 residues. The CDR3 is CASSRGLVYHEQFF. The CDR3 DNA sequence: TGTGCCAGCAGCAGAGGACTAGTCTACCATGAGCAGTTCTTC.

A remark on this clonotype: This may come from a read error, since a much larger clone is one base off. The chain links TRBV7-2 to TRBJ1-2; possibly TRBD1 for D (6 bases). V dropped 3 bases and J dropped 7 bases, with 12 bases sitting between them. Germline assignment: CDR1 SGHTA and CDR2 FQGNSA. The CDR3 length is 13 residues. CDR3 in amino acids: CASSFVGGCGYTF. Written as DNA, the CDR3 is TGTGCCAGCAGCTTTGTGGGGGGCTGTGGCTACACCTTC.

This clonotype was picked up many times. The chain joins TRBV28 to TRBJ2-7; TRBD1 matches at 10 bases. The CDR3 contains 15 residues. CDR1 is MDHEN and CDR2 is SYDVKM in the germline V gene. J lost 5 bases, V lost 5 bases, and 9 bases had no gene match. The CDR3 is CASSSGGTGAHEQYF. DNA for the CDR3: TGTGCCAGCAGTAGCGGCGGGACAGGGGCCCACGAGCAGTACTTC.

The sample holds many counts of this clonotype. The rearrangement links TRBV29-1 to TRBJ2-3; tentative D call: TRBD2 (5 bases). Germline CDR1 and CDR2: SQVTM and ANQGSEA. V dropped 0 bases and J dropped 0 bases, with 10 bases sitting between them. The CDR3 is made up of 15 amino acids. CDR3 loop: CSVEDEGKSTDTQYF. In DNA form, the CDR3 reads TGCAGCGTTGAAGATGAGGGAAAAAGCACAGATACGCAGTATTTT.

On this clonotype itself: This may arise from a read error, as a much more abundant clone is one base away. The chain combines TRBV7-2 with TRBJ2-7; D perhaps matches TRBD2 (5 bases). The CDR3 is made up of 15 amino acids. Deletions cut 1 base from V and 4 bases from J, with 14 bases between. Per germline, CDR1 SGHTA and CDR2 FQGNSA. CDR3: CASSLDRDMRYEQYF. In DNA form, the CDR3 reads TGTGCCAGCAGCTTAGACCGGGATATGCGATACGAGCAGTACTTC.